One and the same sample provided the 21 T cell receptor beta chains below, sequenced in a study of shared clonotypes between healthy human individuals. The repertoire was sequenced with immunoSEQ multiplex PCR; TCRdb's copy has only in-frame clones and lacks some. The data show a few million clones, roughly 95% seen once. Sequencing input: naive CD4+ T cells sorted from blood. The subset was: CD45RA+ positively selected. The receptors were sampled from a man between 18 and 29 years old in good health.

The chain joins TRBV5-1 to TRBJ1-1; D possibly corresponds to TRBD1 (6 bases). V shed 0 bases and J shed 0 bases, with 12 bases lying between them. This CDR3 comprises 16 residues. Germline values: CDR1 SGHRS, CDR2 YFSETQ. Here the CDR3 reads CASSLGGGGMNTEAFF. CDR3 coding DNA: TGCGCCAGCAGCTTGGGCGGCGGGGGCATGAACACTGAAGCTTTCTTT.

This chain links TRBV7-9 with TRBJ2-3; TRBD1 matches at 8 bases. The CDR3 contains 15 residues. CDR1 and CDR2 (germline): SEHNR, FQNEAQ (reference sequence). The V segment lost 3 bases and the J segment 2 bases; nucleotides outside the gene matches: 4. CDR3 region: CASSFNRGDTDTQYF. For the CDR3, the DNA is TGTGCCAGCAGCTTTAACAGGGGGGACACAGATACGCAGTATTTT. Using reference TRBV7-9 and TRBJ2-3 for the parts outside the CDR3, the full variable domain is DTGVSQNPRHKITKRGQNVTFRCDPISEHNRLYWYRQTLGQGPEFLTYFQNEAQLEKSRLLSDRFSAERPKGSFSTLEIQRTEQGDSAMYLCASSFNRGDTDTQYFGPGTRLTVL.

The V call is TRBV7-9, the J call TRBJ2-1, with D unresolved. Trimming removed 5 bases at V and 7 bases at J, with 27 bases between. CDR3 size: 18 residues. CDR1 is SEHNR and CDR2 is FQNEAQ in the germline V gene (reference sequence). CDR3 sequence: CASSRRTVGDVERNEQFF. The CDR3 DNA reads as TGTGCCAGCAGCCGACGGACGGTCGGCGATGTTGAGCGTAATGAGCAGTTCTTC.

CDR3 residues: CASSLLAGGPRSYNEQFF. The CDR3 DNA reads as TGTGCCAGCAGCTTGTTAGCGGGAGGGCCCAGATCCTACAATGAGCAGTTCTTC. This rearrangement joins TRBV7-9 to TRBJ2-1; 11 bases are a match to TRBD2. The V segment lost 3 bases and the J segment 1 base; nucleotides outside the gene matches: 8. Per the germline V gene, CDR1 is SEHNR and CDR2 is FQNEAQ (reference sequence). The CDR3 contains 18 residues.

The V call is TRBV5-5, the J call TRBJ1-5; D uncertain. The CDR3 extends over 14 amino acids. Trimming took 0 bases from V and 2 from J, leaving 6 bases between them. CDR1 SGHKS and CDR2 YYEKEE come from the germline V gene (reference sequence). In DNA, the CDR3 is TGTGCCAGCAGCTTGGAGATAGGCAATCAGCCCCAGCATTTT. The encoded protein is CASSLEIGNQPQHF.

This chain links TRBV6-6 with TRBJ2-4; TRBD1 might be the D (5 bases). The CDR3 contains 13 residues. V gave up 7 bases and J gave up 5 bases, with 12 bases separating them. Looked up from germline, CDR1 is MNHNY and CDR2 is SVGAGI (reference sequence). CDR3 bases: TGTGCCAGCACCCCAGGGCCCCAAAACATTCAGTACTTC. Protein product: CASTPGPQNIQYF.

The rearrangement uses TRBV6-1 and TRBJ1-1, with TRBD1 identical over 9 bases. The CDR3 has 18 residues. J lost 0 bases, V lost 2 bases, and 10 bases had no gene match. The germline CDR1 and CDR2 sequences are MNHNS and SASEGT. This CDR3 reads CASSETPGTGLMNTEAFF. The CDR3 DNA sequence: TGTGCCAGCAGTGAAACGCCCGGGACAGGGCTCATGAACACTGAAGCTTTCTTT.

This sequence joins TRBV4-3 and TRBJ2-2; D gene ambiguous. V was pared by 0 bases and J by 3 bases, with 8 bases between. Per germline, CDR1 LGHNA and CDR2 YSLEER. This CDR3 is built from 15 residues. CDR3 coding DNA: TGCGCCAGCAGCCAAGATAACCGGGACACCGGGGAGCTGTTTTTT. Protein: CASSQDNRDTGELFF.

The CDR3 nucleotides read TGTGCCAGCAGTGACGGGACAGGAAACACCGGGGAGCTGTTTTTT. This translates into CASSDGTGNTGELFF. The rearrangement joins TRBV6-4 to TRBJ2-2; 8 bases are shared with TRBD1. Germline V gene lookup returns CDR1 MRHNA and CDR2 SNTAGT. The CDR3 has 15 residues. After removal of 2 bases from V and 2 bases from J, the junction contained 1 base not matched to a gene.

Here the CDR3 DNA reads TGCAGCGTTGCCCAGGGACCTAATGAAAAACTGTTTTTT. It codes for CSVAQGPNEKLFF. The rearrangement joins TRBV29-1 to TRBJ1-4, with D possibly being TRBD1 (5 bases). This CDR3 is built from 13 residues. CDR1 and CDR2 from the germline V gene are SQVTM and ANQGSEA. The V end was cut by 4 bases, the J end by 3 bases, with 9 bases between.

This sequence joins TRBV5-1 and TRBJ2-3; D ambiguous. The CDR3 spans 13 residues. V lost 5 bases to trimming and J lost 3 bases, with 10 bases between them. CDR1 is SGHRS and CDR2 is YFSETQ in the germline V gene. Here the CDR3 DNA reads TGCGCCAGCAGACTTACAGAAACAGATACGCAGTATTTT. This encodes CASRLTETDTQYF.

The chain employs TRBV28 and TRBJ1-1; D unresolved. CDR1 and CDR2 from the germline V gene are MDHEN and SYDVKM. Between the trimmed V and J ends, which lost 3 bases and 1 base, there was a span of 6 bases. CDR3 length: 13 residues. CDR3 bases: TGTGCCAGCAGTTTCCGGGAGAACACTGAAGCTTTCTTT. Amino acids: CASSFRENTEAFF.

About this clone: Other DNA sequences in this specimen translate into the identical CDR3. The chain uses TRBV27 and TRBJ1-5; the D is unclear. With 3 bases removed from V and 0 bases from J, the gap between germline ends came to 9 bases. There are 15 residues in the CDR3. Germline CDR1 reads MNHEY; CDR2 reads SMNVEV (reference sequence). For the CDR3, the DNA is TGTGCCAGCAGTTTCGATGGGAATAGCAATCAGCCCCAGCATTTT. Translation: CASSFDGNSNQPQHF.

The J gene is TRBJ1-4, the V gene TRBV7-9; D not resolved. The CDR3 totals 16 residues. V gave up 3 bases and J gave up 0 bases, with 11 bases separating them. Germline assignment: CDR1 SEHNR and CDR2 FQNEAQ (reference sequence). The CDR3 loop is CASSLRTTSTNEKLFF. CDR3 in DNA: TGTGCCAGCAGCTTGAGAACTACTTCAACTAATGAAAAACTGTTTTTT.

The chain carries TRBV7-2 and TRBJ2-2, with D uncertain. CDR1 is SGHTA and CDR2 is FQGNSA in the germline V gene. The CDR3 spans 13 residues. The V end was cut by 7 bases, the J end by 2 bases, with 8 bases between. DNA for the CDR3: TGTGCCAGCACCACCCCTAACACCGGGGAGCTGTTTTTT. It yields the protein CASTTPNTGELFF. The full variable domain, its missing parts supplied by reference TRBV7-2 and TRBJ2-2, is GAGVSQSPSNKVTEKGKDVELRCDPISGHTALYWYRQSLGQGLEFLIYFQGNSAPDKSGLPSDRFSAERTGGSVSTLTIQRTQQEDSAVYLCASTTPNTGELFFGEGSRLTVL.

The V gene is TRBV28, the J gene TRBJ2-3; 9 bases match TRBD1. The CDR3 extends over 21 amino acids. The germline gives CDR1 MDHEN, CDR2 SYDVKM. J gave up 0 bases and V 6 bases, and 22 bases lay outside the gene matches. The DNA of the CDR3 is TGTGCCAGCAGAGGGCTCCGGGACAGGGTTATACCCAGTTATAGCACAGATACGCAGTATTTT. Residues: CASRGLRDRVIPSYSTDTQYF.

This chain joins TRBV7-2 and TRBJ1-2, with D possibly matching TRBD1 (5 bases). Trimming left V 1 base short and J 8 bases short, with 11 bases between. Germline-derived CDR1 and CDR2 are SGHTA and FQGNSA. The CDR3 has 13 residues. CDR3 residues: CASSLGGVGGYTF. The CDR3 DNA is TGTGCCAGCAGCTTAGGAGGGGTTGGAGGCTACACCTTC.

The chain recombines TRBV30 with TRBJ2-5; D unclear. Trimming left V 2 bases short and J 2 bases short, with 18 bases between. This CDR3 is 16 amino acids long. The germline gives CDR1 GTSNPN, CDR2 SVGIG (reference sequence). The CDR3 DNA is TGTGCCTGGAGTACTCCTTCGGGCGTTACACAAGAGACCCAGTACTTC. Protein: CAWSTPSGVTQETQYF.

CDR3 region: CASSQVSGSPTDTQYF. In nucleotides, the CDR3 is TGTGCCAGCAGCCAAGTTAGCGGGAGCCCCACAGATACGCAGTATTTT. This sequence joins TRBV14 and TRBJ2-3; 9 positions agree with TRBD2. The ends lost 1 base at V and 2 bases at J; junction bases unmatched: 4. CDR1 and CDR2 from the germline V gene are SGHDN and FVKESK. There are 16 residues in the CDR3.

The V and J genes are TRBV5-1 and TRBJ1-3; 7 bases agree with TRBD1. V shed 3 bases, J shed 0 bases, and the junction held 6 bases outside the gene matches. This CDR3 region has 16 residues. Germline lookup yields CDR1 SGHRS and CDR2 YFSETQ. CDR3 sequence: CASSSGTALSGNTIYF. The CDR3 DNA reads TGCGCCAGCAGCTCCGGGACAGCCCTCTCTGGAAACACCATATATTTT.

The gene calls are TRBV6-1 and TRBJ2-5; no clear D. Germline-derived CDR1 and CDR2 are MNHNS and SASEGT. The germline V and J ends were trimmed by 7 bases and 1 base, with 10 bases remaining between them. The CDR3 runs to 13 residues. The CDR3: CASNGDTQETQYF. Here the CDR3 DNA reads TGTGCCAGCAATGGCGACACCCAAGAGACCCAGTACTTC.